This T cell receptor beta chain was sequenced in a study of cytomegalovirus exposure and HLA in healthy donors. With respect to this clone: The antigen remains undetermined.

Vbeta (60) and Jbeta (13) primers were used in the PCR. Sequencing used immunoSEQ multiplex PCR; TCRdb keeps in-frame clones, though not all of them. The table lists around 50,000 clones, with 5.5% to 6.5% in the top ten. Study-wide results and caveats: In an earlier analysis, productive rearrangement rates for most beta V segments clustered near 87% or 30%. Later work associated around 18,000 TCR beta sequences with HLA alleles at 0.05 false discovery rate. The majority of CMV-associated TCR beta chains were reported as apparently HLA-restricted in a later analysis.

This receptor was taken from a male donor in good health and CMV-seropositive. The material sequenced was PBMCs.

In DNA, the CDR3 is TGCGCCAGCAGCCAAGATTTGGGGACAGAGGGGGGCTACACCTTC. This encodes CASSQDLGTEGGYTF. The rearrangement joins TRBV4-3 to TRBJ1-2; 7 nucleotides agree with TRBD1. This CDR3 is built from 15 residues. The V gene's germline CDR1 is LGHNA and CDR2 YSLEER. V lost 0 bases to trimming and J lost 8 bases; unmatched junction nucleotides: 9.